These T cell receptor beta chains were read from a single sample in a study of T cell changes during pregnancy in multiple sclerosis. This table comes from immunoSEQ multiplex PCR, and its TCRdb copy is limited to in-frame clones, with some not included. Altogether tens of thousands of clones are present, approximately 90% being singletons, with the ten largest covering about 2.5%. The material sequenced was peripheral blood, taken in the first trimester of pregnancy. These receptors were taken from a female donor with multiple sclerosis, enrolled in a pregnancy study. CDR3s include the opening cysteine and the closing phenylalanine or tryptophan.

v_call: TRBV10-3
j_call: TRBJ2-7
cdr3_aa: CAISEATSLLFEQYF

v_call: TRBV9
j_call: TRBJ2-7
cdr3_aa: CASSASWGRSYEQYF

v_call: TRBV7-9
j_call: TRBJ2-2
cdr3_aa: CASSPGLAGVTNTGELFF

v_call: TRBV27
j_call: TRBJ2-1
cdr3_aa: CASSFPDSFDEQFF

v_call: TRBV6-1
j_call: TRBJ2-1
cdr3_aa: CASSEAAGGHNEQFF

v_call: TRBV6-6
j_call: TRBJ2-1
cdr3_aa: CASRPTSGGSYNEQFF

v_call: TRBV5-1
j_call: TRBJ1-1
cdr3_aa: CASSSRTANTEAFF

v_call: TRBV7-8
j_call: TRBJ2-2
cdr3_aa: CASSPPGLAGGRTGELFF

v_call: TRBV11-3
j_call: TRBJ2-3
cdr3_aa: CASSLDLADTQYF

v_call: TRBV19
j_call: TRBJ2-6
cdr3_aa: CASSIDNSVRGLAGSSGANVLTF

v_call: TRBV7-3
j_call: TRBJ2-2
cdr3_aa: CASSLEGLAGGRTGELFF

v_call: TRBV28
j_call: TRBJ1-3
cdr3_aa: CASSRGTLSGNTIYF

v_call: TRBV5-1
j_call: TRBJ1-2
cdr3_aa: CASSLTQEKQYGYTF

v_call: TRBV2
j_call: TRBJ2-1
cdr3_aa: CASSGEGGQNNEQFF

v_call: TRBV28
j_call: TRBJ2-5
cdr3_aa: CASSLAAPMGTQYF

v_call: TRBV11-2
j_call: TRBJ2-7
cdr3_aa: CASSLAFVTSGSGSYEQYF

v_call: TRBV4-2
j_call: TRBJ2-1
cdr3_aa: CASSQRTSRVSYNEQFF

v_call: TRBV27
j_call: TRBJ1-2
cdr3_aa: CASSPWTGRGYGYTF

v_call: TRBV7-2
j_call: TRBJ2-7
cdr3_aa: CASSSDRVEQYF

v_call: TRBV5-1
j_call: TRBJ1-1
cdr3_aa: CASSGLTTSGTEAFF

v_call: TRBV21-1
j_call: TRBJ2-5
cdr3_aa: CASSRTSGGHKRVIDRETQYF

v_call: TRBV28
j_call: TRBJ1-4
cdr3_aa: CASSLFVRGGGPEVEKLFF

v_call: TRBV15
j_call: TRBJ1-5
cdr3_aa: CATSRGRGNQPQHF

v_call: TRBV7-2
j_call: TRBJ1-2
cdr3_aa: CASSLPTGYYGYTF

v_call: TRBV30
j_call: TRBJ2-1
cdr3_aa: CAWGGLPGRRNEQFF

v_call: TRBV7-8
j_call: TRBJ2-3
cdr3_aa: CASRGRTDTQYF

v_call: TRBV9
j_call: TRBJ2-7
cdr3_aa: CASSGRLTGGDHEQYF

v_call: TRBV5-6
j_call: TRBJ1-4
cdr3_aa: CASSLLRANEKLFF

v_call: TRBV2
j_call: TRBJ1-1
cdr3_aa: CASIVQGFDTEAFF

v_call: TRBV6-5
j_call: TRBJ2-7
cdr3_aa: CASSPPGAYEQYF

v_call: TRBV5-1
j_call: TRBJ2-5
cdr3_aa: CASSLSRGFLETQYF

v_call: TRBV2
j_call: TRBJ1-2
cdr3_aa: CASRGQDANYGYTF

v_call: TRBV7-9
j_call: TRBJ2-7
cdr3_aa: CASKPAEGGAGEQYF

v_call: TRBV19
j_call: TRBJ2-7
cdr3_aa: CASTKGMGPYEQYF

v_call: TRBV6-1
j_call: TRBJ1-5
cdr3_aa: CASRVVHYQPQHF

v_call: TRBV9
j_call: TRBJ2-3
cdr3_aa: CASSAAVTYTDTQYF

v_call: TRBV7-8
j_call: TRBJ2-7
cdr3_aa: CASSLALAASYEQYF

v_call: TRBV5-7
j_call: TRBJ2-7
cdr3_aa: CASSLKGGGPKHRYF

v_call: TRBV6-4
j_call: TRBJ1-2
cdr3_aa: CASSDSLGVGGSGYTF

v_call: TRBV6-8
j_call: TRBJ1-2
cdr3_aa: CASSLGKTDYGYTF

v_call: TRBV11-3
j_call: TRBJ2-5
cdr3_aa: CASSSAGLAGGREETQYF

v_call: TRBV6-5
j_call: TRBJ1-5
cdr3_aa: CASSSDRASQPQHF

v_call: TRBV11-3
j_call: TRBJ2-7
cdr3_aa: CASSLSRGQSGEQYF

v_call: TRBV30
j_call: TRBJ1-6
cdr3_aa: CAWSTKQTASSYNSPLHF

v_call: TRBV5-1
j_call: TRBJ1-3
cdr3_aa: CASSQSGGAGGNTIYF

v_call: TRBV15
j_call: TRBJ2-7
cdr3_aa: CATSRSSAATSYEQYF

v_call: TRBV19
j_call: TRBJ2-7
cdr3_aa: CASSVDEGDFSEQYF

v_call: TRBV11-3
j_call: TRBJ2-3
cdr3_aa: CASRQRDRLTDTQYF

v_call: TRBV9
j_call: TRBJ2-1
cdr3_aa: CASSHTTSGSTDEQFF

v_call: TRBV4-1
j_call: TRBJ2-7
cdr3_aa: CASSQLGQGYEQYF

v_call: TRBV18
j_call: TRBJ2-1
cdr3_aa: CASSLPGEDEQFF